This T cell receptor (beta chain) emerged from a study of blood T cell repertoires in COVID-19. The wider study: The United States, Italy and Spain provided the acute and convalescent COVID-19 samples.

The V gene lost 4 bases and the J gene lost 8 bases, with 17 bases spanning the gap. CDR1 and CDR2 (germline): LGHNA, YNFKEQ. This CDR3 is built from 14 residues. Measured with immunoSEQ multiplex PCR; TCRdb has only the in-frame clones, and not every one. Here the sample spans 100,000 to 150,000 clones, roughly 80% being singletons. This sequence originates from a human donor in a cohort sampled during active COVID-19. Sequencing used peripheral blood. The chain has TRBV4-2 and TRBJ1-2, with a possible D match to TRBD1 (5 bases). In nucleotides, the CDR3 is TGTGCCAGCAGCCCCGGGGGGGGTAGTAGAGGCTACACCTTC. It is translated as CASSPGGGSRGYTF.